These T cell receptor beta chains were read from a single sample in a study of OX40 agonist ivuxolimab in advanced cancers. The data were produced by immunoSEQ multiplex PCR, yet TCRdb's version contains in-frame clones alone and is incomplete. The sample holds 70,000 to 90,000 clones; roughly 89% are singletons and the top ten take 10% to 15%. Specimen: CD4+ or CD8+ T cells sorted from blood, collected in a trial of the OX40 agonist ivuxolimab. The receptor source for this set is an adult with an advanced solid tumor such as melanoma, head and neck, liver or kidney cancer. The CDR3 runs from the conserved cysteine through the conserved F or W. The order of the fields is clone size, D gene, J gene, V gene, CDR3 DNA, CDR3 protein. D genes are given only for firm matches. Clone size is shown for a subset of rows, as once, few, many or a class of expanded clone.

NA	TRBD1	TRBJ2-7	TRBV7-9	TGTGCCAGCAGCTTAGTGGGGACAGCGAAAGGAGCCTACGAGCAGTACTTC	CASSLVGTAKGAYEQYF
NA	TRBD1	TRBJ2-7	TRBV7-9	TGTGCCAGCAGCCCATACCGGGACAGCTCCTACGAGCAGTACTTC	CASSPYRDSSYEQYF
NA	NA	TRBJ2-7	TRBV11-2	TGTGCCAGCAGCCCCACCTCCTACGAGCAGTACTTC	CASSPTSYEQYF
NA	NA	TRBJ1-5	TRBV4-1	TGCGCCAGCAGCCAAGATGGCAGCCCTTGGAGCAATCAGCCCCAGCATTTT	CASSQDGSPWSNQPQHF
NA	TRBD2	TRBJ2-5	TRBV13	TGTGCCAGCAGCTTAGCAGGGGTAGCGGGGGAAAAAGAGACCCAGTACTTC	CASSLAGVAGEKETQYF
few	TRBD1	TRBJ2-7	TRBV18	TGTGCCAGCTCACCCCTTGGTGGGGACAGCCTCGACTACGAGCAGTACTTC	CASSPLGGDSLDYEQYF
once	NA	TRBJ2-7	TRBV5-6	TGTGCCAGCAGTTTGACCACCGAGCAGTACTTC	CASSLTTEQYF
NA	NA	TRBJ2-1	TRBV28	TGTGCCGCGAAGGCGGGTGGGGGCAATGAGCAGTTCTTC	CAAKAGGGNEQFF
NA	NA	TRBJ2-2	TRBV6-4	TGTGCCAGCAGTCCCGTTAACACCGGGGAGCTGTTTTTT	CASSPVNTGELFF
once	NA	TRBJ2-7	TRBV10-3	TGTGCCATCATGGGTGACTCCTACGAGCAGTACTTC	CAIMGDSYEQYF
NA	TRBD2	TRBJ2-2	TRBV5-4	TGTGCCAGCAGCTTGGGCGGGAGGGTATGGGGGAACACCGGGGAGCTGTTTTTT	CASSLGGRVWGNTGELFF
NA	NA	TRBJ2-1	TRBV5-4	TGTGCCAGCAGCTTCGGACGGAGCGGAGATGAGCAGTTCTTC	CASSFGRSGDEQFF
NA	NA	TRBJ2-3	TRBV25-1	TGTGCCAGCAGAAGACAGGTCACAGATACGCAGTATTTT	CASRRQVTDTQYF
NA	NA	TRBJ2-7	TRBV30	TGTGCCTGGAGTGGGGCTTACGAGCAGTACTTC	CAWSGAYEQYF
NA	TRBD2	TRBJ2-3	TRBV5-1	TGCGCCAGCAGCCTTCCCGGGACTAGCGGACGCACAGATACGCAGTATTTT	CASSLPGTSGRTDTQYF
NA	NA	TRBJ1-3	TRBV11-2	TGTGCCAGCAGCTTTGTCGCTGGAAACACCATATATTTT	CASSFVAGNTIYF
NA	NA	TRBJ1-3	TRBV7-9	TGTGCCAGCAGCTTACGGCAGGCCCGCATCATATATTTT	CASSLRQARIIYF
NA	NA	TRBJ2-3	TRBV5-6	TGTGCCAGCAGGCGGGCAGCCGAGCCCCCAGATACGCAGTATTTT	CASRRAAEPPDTQYF
NA	NA	TRBJ2-3	TRBV13	TGTGCCAGCAGCTTAGAATCCCACCGAGGTACGCAGTATTTT	CASSLESHRGTQYF
NA	NA	TRBJ1-2	TRBV30	TGTGCCTGGAGTGTACAAGGGGACGGCGGCTACACCTTC	CAWSVQGDGGYTF
NA	TRBD2	TRBJ2-3	TRBV2	TGTGCCAGCAGTGAGAGTAGGATAAGCGGGATGTCTTTCACAGATACGCAGTATTTT	CASSESRISGMSFTDTQYF
NA	NA	TRBJ2-7	TRBV13	TGTGCCAGCAGCTTAGGGACAGGTGGCTTCGAGCAGTACTTC	CASSLGTGGFEQYF
once	NA	TRBJ1-4	TRBV2	TGTGCCAGCAAAAGTGGGGGCTTGCTTAATGAAAAACTGTTTTTT	CASKSGGLLNEKLFF
NA	TRBD1	TRBJ1-1	TRBV5-1	TGCGCCAGCAGCGCGATGACAGGGTCCGGCACTGAAGCTTTCTTT	CASSAMTGSGTEAFF
NA	NA	TRBJ1-1	TRBV10-1	TGCGCCAGCAGCGGGACTTATAACACTGAAGCTTTCTTT	CASSGTYNTEAFF
once	NA	TRBJ2-7	TRBV4-1	TGCGCCAGCGGCCAGGGCACCTCCTACGAGCAGTACTTC	CASGQGTSYEQYF
NA	NA	TRBJ2-7	TRBV27	TGTGCCAGCAGTTCCGGACTGGTTGGGGAGCAGTACTTC	CASSSGLVGEQYF
NA	NA	TRBJ2-3	TRBV5-4	TGTGCCAGCAGCTTGGGTCCTGGAAGCACAGATACGCAGTATTTT	CASSLGPGSTDTQYF
NA	NA	TRBJ2-7	TRBV9	TGTGCCAGCAGCGTAGGAGCCAGGAATCCCTACGAGCAGTACTTC	CASSVGARNPYEQYF
NA	NA	TRBJ1-2	TRBV15	TGTGCCACCAGCTTCCGAAGAGGGGGAGGCTATGGCTACACCTTC	CATSFRRGGGYGYTF
NA	TRBD2	TRBJ2-5	TRBV25-1	TGTGCCAGCAGTGGGTCTAGCGGGCAGGAGACCCAGTACTTC	CASSGSSGQETQYF
few	NA	TRBJ1-2	TRBV2	TGTGCCAGCAGGGAAAACAACTATGGCTACACCTTC	CASRENNYGYTF
NA	NA	TRBJ1-2	TRBV7-9	TGTGCCAGCAGCTTAGCGCGAGGCAGCAGGCAAGGCCATGGCTACACCTTC	CASSLARGSRQGHGYTF
NA	TRBD2	TRBJ2-1	TRBV5-4	TGTGCCAGCAGCATGCCCTTAGGACTAGCGGGAGATGTTAATGAGCAGTTCTTC	CASSMPLGLAGDVNEQFF
NA	TRBD1	TRBJ1-2	TRBV11-2	TGTGCCAGCAGTTCCCCGGGACAGGGGTATGGCTACACCTTC	CASSSPGQGYGYTF
NA	NA	TRBJ1-1	TRBV9	TGTGCCAGCACCGAGTCTTCTCAAGGCCTGGGGGTTGAAGCTTTCTTT	CASTESSQGLGVEAFF
NA	NA	TRBJ2-4	TRBV29-1	TGCAGCGTTGAAGCGTCCAAAAACATTCAGTACTTC	CSVEASKNIQYF
NA	TRBD1	TRBJ1-1	TRBV15	TGTGCCACCAGCCGGTACAGGGGTAAGTCTGAAGCTTTCTTT	CATSRYRGKSEAFF
NA	NA	TRBJ2-1	TRBV5-1	TGCGCCAGCAGCTTGGTTATAGCGGACCCCAATGAGCAGTTCTTC	CASSLVIADPNEQFF
NA	TRBD2	TRBJ2-1	TRBV28	TGTGCCAGCAGAGCTCGGACTAGCGGGAGGGGTGAGCAGTTCTTC	CASRARTSGRGEQFF
NA	NA	TRBJ1-6	TRBV4-1	TGCGCCAGCAGCCAAGAAGTTTCGGCGCCTAATTCACCCCTCCACTTT	CASSQEVSAPNSPLHF
NA	TRBD1	TRBJ1-2	TRBV6-6	TGTGCCAGCAGTTCCGGACAGGGCGGCTATGGCTACACCTTC	CASSSGQGGYGYTF
NA	NA	TRBJ2-7	TRBV19	TGTGCCAGTAGTATAGGTTTGACAGGACCCGTCTACGAGCAGTACTTC	CASSIGLTGPVYEQYF
NA	NA	TRBJ2-5	TRBV7-9	TGTGCCAGCAGCCAGAGACAGGGCGGGGTCCAAGAGACCCAGTACTTC	CASSQRQGGVQETQYF
NA	NA	TRBJ2-3	TRBV27	TGTGCCAGCAGTTCAGACAGTGGGTATTCAGATACGCAGTATTTT	CASSSDSGYSDTQYF
NA	NA	TRBJ2-2	TRBV5-1	TGCGCCAGCAGCTCGCTTACTGGGACCACCGGGGAGCTGTTTTTT	CASSSLTGTTGELFF
NA	NA	TRBJ2-2	TRBV27	TGTGCCAGCAGTCGGTATTCCGGGGAGCTGTTTTTT	CASSRYSGELFF
NA	TRBD1	TRBJ2-5	TRBV30	TGTGCCTGGAGTTTGGGACAGGGGATCCAAGAGACCCAGTACTTC	CAWSLGQGIQETQYF
NA	TRBD2	TRBJ2-7	TRBV11-2	TGTGCCAGCAGCTTAGTGCTAGCGGGAGCCTTCAGCTACGAGCAGTACTTC	CASSLVLAGAFSYEQYF
NA	NA	TRBJ1-1	TRBV27	TGTGCCAGCAGTAACAGGGCCTATGGCACTGAAGCTTTCTTT	CASSNRAYGTEAFF
few	NA	TRBJ1-2	TRBV21-1	TGTGCCAGCAGCAAAGCGCTCGGGAACAGGGCCAACTATGGCTACACCTTC	CASSKALGNRANYGYTF
once	NA	TRBJ2-2	TRBV4-1	TGCGCCAGCAGTCTAGCCAACACCGGGGAGCTGTTTTTT	CASSLANTGELFF
NA	NA	TRBJ2-5	TRBV5-4	TGTGCCAGCAGCTTCCAACAGGGTGACCAAGAGACCCAGTACTTC	CASSFQQGDQETQYF
NA	TRBD1	TRBJ2-7	TRBV9	TGTGCCAGCAGCCTGGGGACAGGGGGCAAGCAGTACTTC	CASSLGTGGKQYF
NA	NA	TRBJ2-1	TRBV9	TGTGCCAGCAGCGTAGGGGAGGATGAGCAGTTCTTC	CASSVGEDEQFF
NA	NA	TRBJ2-1	TRBV4-1	TGCGCCAGCAGCCAAGAACAGATCTCCAGGCAGTTCTTC	CASSQEQISRQFF
once	NA	TRBJ2-1	TRBV2	TGTGCCAGCAGTGAATATCCTTCGTTATACAATGAGCAGTTCTTC	CASSEYPSLYNEQFF
NA	NA	TRBJ1-1	TRBV2	TGTGCCAGCAGTGGGGGGACGGTGAACACTGAAGCTTTCTTT	CASSGGTVNTEAFF